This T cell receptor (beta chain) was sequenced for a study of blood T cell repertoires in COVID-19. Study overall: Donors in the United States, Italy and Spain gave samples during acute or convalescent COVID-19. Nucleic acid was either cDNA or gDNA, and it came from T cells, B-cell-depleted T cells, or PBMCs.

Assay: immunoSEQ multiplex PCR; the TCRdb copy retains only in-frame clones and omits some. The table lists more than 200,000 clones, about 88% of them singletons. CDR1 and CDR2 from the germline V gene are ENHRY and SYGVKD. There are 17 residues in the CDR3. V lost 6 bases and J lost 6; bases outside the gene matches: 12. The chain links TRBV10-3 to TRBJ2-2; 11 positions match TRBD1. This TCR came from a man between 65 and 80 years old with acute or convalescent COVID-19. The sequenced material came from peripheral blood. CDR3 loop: CAISRRGTGGRSGELFF. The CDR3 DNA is TGTGCCATCAGCCGCAGGGGGACAGGGGGTAGATCCGGGGAGCTGTTTTTT.